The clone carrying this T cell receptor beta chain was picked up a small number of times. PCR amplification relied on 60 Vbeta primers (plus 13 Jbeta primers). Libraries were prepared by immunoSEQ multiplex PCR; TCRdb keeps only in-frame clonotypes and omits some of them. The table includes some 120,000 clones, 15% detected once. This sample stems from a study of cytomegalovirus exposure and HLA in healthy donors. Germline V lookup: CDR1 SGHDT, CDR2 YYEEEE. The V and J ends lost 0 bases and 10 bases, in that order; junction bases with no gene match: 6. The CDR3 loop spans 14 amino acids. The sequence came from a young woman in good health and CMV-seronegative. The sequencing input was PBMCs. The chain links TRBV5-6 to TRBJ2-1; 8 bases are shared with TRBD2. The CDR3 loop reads CASSLGGLVGEQFF. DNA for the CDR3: TGTGCCAGCAGCTTGGGGGGACTAGTTGGGGAGCAGTTCTTC.